The text below deals with one T cell receptor (beta chain). The antigen is undetermined. The junction departs from the called germline gene at one end, perhaps through a read error. This CDR3 has 12 residues. In germline, CDR1 is SQVTM, CDR2 ANQGSEA. Germline DNA was also extracted, and blood RNA derived from unsorted whole blood. The data were taken from a study of tumor-infiltrating lymphocytes in primary liver carcinoma. As for the study in general: Patients were men and women aged 30 to 69 years.

TCR beta cDNA was made from 500 ng total RNA with a constant-region primer. Nested multiplex PCR, run for three rounds with slightly modified ARM-PCR, yielded TCR beta libraries. Forward primers for TRBV1-TRBV30 and a C-beta reverse primer served the first two PCR rounds, at 10 cycles each. TCRdb reprocessed the multiplex PCR reads with MiXCR, giving one entry per CDR3 protein. The table lists fewer than 350,000 distinct CDR3 sequences, approximately 60% of them singletons. Study findings and constraints: The top-250-clone fraction was significantly higher in tumors than in blood (p = 0.039). For tumor-adjacent and tumor-blood pairs, overlap was less than that seen for tumor region pairs.

The sample consisted of peripheral blood. This chain joins TRBV29-1 and TRBJ1-1, with a tentative D call TRBD1 (6 bases). This TCR was sampled from a man in his forties with primary liver carcinoma and hepatitis B virus infection. CDR3 protein: CSVEGGSGEDFF. In DNA form, the CDR3 reads TGCAGCGTTGAGGGGGGCTCGGGAGAAGATTTCTTT.